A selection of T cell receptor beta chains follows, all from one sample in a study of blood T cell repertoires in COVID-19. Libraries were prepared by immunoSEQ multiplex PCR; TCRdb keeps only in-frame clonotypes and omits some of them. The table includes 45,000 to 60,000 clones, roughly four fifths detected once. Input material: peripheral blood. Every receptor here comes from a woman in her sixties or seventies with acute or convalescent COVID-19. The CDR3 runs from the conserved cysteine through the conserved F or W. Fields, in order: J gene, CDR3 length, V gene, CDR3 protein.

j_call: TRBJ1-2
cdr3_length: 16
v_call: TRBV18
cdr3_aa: CASSPPSQGFFSGYTF

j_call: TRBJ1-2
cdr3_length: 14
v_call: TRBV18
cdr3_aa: CASSLDRDVPGYTF

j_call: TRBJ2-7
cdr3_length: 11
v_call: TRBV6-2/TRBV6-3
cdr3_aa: CASSYSIAQYF

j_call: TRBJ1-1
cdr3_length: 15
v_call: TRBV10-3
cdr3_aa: CAISESGGRGTEAFF

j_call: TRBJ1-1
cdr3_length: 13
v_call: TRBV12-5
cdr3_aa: CASGVRGGSEAFF

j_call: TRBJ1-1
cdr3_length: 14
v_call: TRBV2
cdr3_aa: CASSVGQGNTEAFF

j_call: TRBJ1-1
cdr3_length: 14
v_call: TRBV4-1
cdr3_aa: CASSPTGMNTEAFF

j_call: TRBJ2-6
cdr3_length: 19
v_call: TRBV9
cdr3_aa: CASSAGLAGIGSGANVLTF

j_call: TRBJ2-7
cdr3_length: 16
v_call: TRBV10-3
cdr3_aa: CAISESVAGASYEQYF

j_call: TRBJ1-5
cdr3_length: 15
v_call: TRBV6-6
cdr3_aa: CASRRGQVLNQPQHF

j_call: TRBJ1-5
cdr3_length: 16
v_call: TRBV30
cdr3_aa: CAWSHLGGAANQPQHF

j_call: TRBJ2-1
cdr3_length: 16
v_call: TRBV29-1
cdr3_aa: CSVEALHRALGNEQFF

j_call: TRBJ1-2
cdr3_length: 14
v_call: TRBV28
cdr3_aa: CASSQGQGFYGYTF

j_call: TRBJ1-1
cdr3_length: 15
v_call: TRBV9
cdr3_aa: CASSVVGQGWTEAFF

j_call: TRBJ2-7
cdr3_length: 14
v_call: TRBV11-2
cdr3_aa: CASSPHQGVYEQYF

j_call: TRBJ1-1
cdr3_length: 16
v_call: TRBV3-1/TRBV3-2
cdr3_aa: CASSQVGGRGNTEAFF

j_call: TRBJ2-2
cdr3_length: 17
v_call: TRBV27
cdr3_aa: CASRPGLAGADTGELFF

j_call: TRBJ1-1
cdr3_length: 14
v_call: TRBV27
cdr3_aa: CASSLLQGNTEAFF

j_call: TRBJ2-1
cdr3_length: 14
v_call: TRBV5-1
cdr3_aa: CASSFGGAYNEQFF

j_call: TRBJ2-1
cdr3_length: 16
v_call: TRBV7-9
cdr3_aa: CASSTGLAGGLNEQFF

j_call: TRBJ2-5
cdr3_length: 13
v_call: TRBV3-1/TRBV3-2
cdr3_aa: CASSHPGQGAQYF

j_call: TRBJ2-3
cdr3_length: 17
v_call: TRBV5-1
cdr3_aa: CASHRTFPGQTADTQYF

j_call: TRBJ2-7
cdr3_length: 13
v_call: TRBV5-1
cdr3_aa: CASSLAAEREQYF

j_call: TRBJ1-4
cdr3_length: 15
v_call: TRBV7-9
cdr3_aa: CASSPGQGAREKLFF

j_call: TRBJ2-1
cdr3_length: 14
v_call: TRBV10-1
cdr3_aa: CASSESLRRNEQFF

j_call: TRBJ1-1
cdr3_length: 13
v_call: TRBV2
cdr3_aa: CASTRGGNTEAFF

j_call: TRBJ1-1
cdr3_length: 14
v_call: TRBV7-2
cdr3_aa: CASSFGAHLTEAFF

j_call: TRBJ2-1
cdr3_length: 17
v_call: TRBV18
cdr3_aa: CASSPRMAGYSYNEQFF

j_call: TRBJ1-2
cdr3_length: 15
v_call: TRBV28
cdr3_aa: CASSSNHRGRGGYTF

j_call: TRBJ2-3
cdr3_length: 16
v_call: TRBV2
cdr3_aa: CASRRERGRSTDTQYF

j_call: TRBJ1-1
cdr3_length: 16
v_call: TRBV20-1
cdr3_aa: CSASLTGGAESAEAFF

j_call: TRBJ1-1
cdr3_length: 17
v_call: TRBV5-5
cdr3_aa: CASSLDTGAGGYTEAFF

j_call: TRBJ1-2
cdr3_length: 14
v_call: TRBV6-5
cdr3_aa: CASGTSTSVYGYTF

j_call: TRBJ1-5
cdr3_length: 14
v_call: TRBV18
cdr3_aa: CASSPGRDNQPQHF

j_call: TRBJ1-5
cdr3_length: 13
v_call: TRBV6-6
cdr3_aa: CASSRSGGQAQHF

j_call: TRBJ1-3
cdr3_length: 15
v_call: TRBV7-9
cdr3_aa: CASSPGQGDRNTIYF

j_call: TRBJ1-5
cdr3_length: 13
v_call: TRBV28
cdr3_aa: CASTAAGNQPQHF

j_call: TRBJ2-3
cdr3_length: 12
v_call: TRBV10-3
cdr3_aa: CAISISTDTQYF

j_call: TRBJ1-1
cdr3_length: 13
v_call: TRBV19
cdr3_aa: CASSTLRRGRAFF

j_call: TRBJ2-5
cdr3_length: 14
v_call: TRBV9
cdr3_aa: CASSVGQRQETQYF

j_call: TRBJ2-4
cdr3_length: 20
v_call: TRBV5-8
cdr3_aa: CASSLSTSGSIGGAKNIQYF

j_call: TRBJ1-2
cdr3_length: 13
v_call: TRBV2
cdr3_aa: CASSGQGRYGYTF

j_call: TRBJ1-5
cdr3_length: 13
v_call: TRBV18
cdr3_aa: CASSPGQNQPQHF

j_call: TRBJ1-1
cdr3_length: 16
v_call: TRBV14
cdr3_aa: CASSQDKGQVNTEAFF

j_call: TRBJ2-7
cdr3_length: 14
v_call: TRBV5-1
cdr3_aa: CASSLTSGSYEQYF